Sequencing of this TCR beta chain was carried out in a study of T cells in Graves' hyperthyroidism and ophthalmopathy. Pregnant or lactating patients were excluded, as were those with uncontrolled infection or other autoimmune disease. About 10 ml of fresh peripheral blood supplied the PBMCs. Regions amplified from RNA transcripts were the TCR beta CDR3 regions. The primer set for the first-round RT-PCR of the TCR CDR3 was HTBI. TCRdb re-called the multiplex PCR reads through MiXCR, storing one row per CDR3 protein. The sample has around 580,000 distinct CDR3 sequences; 15% to 20% are singletons. Study-level findings and limits: Through a model of 13 V-J features, ophthalmopathy was separated from stable hyperthyroidism. Researchers found most expanded thyroid clonotypes above 0.001 in blood as well.

Note on this clonotype: What it recognizes is unknown.

The CDR3 covers 13 residues. Germline V gene data show CDR1 as SSHAT and CDR2 as FNYEAQ (reference sequence). The rearrangement links TRBV7-7 to TRBJ2-2; no clear D. The sequence was obtained from a woman between 18 and 29 years old with Graves' hyperthyroidism. The sample taken for sequencing was blood. The CDR3 spells CAIRSVFTGELFF. The CDR3, as DNA: TGTGCTATCAGATCGGTTTTCACCGGGGAGCTGTTTTTT.